The 5 T cell receptor beta chains reported below all come from one sample, sequenced in a study of brain T cells in children with intractable seizures. TCRdb's copy holds only in-frame clones and misses some; the assay was immunoSEQ multiplex PCR. The repertoire holds 110,000 or so clones, 94% seen once, with about 4% in the top ten. The sequenced sample was peripheral blood, obtained at surgery. The origin of the receptors is a boy less than two years old with hemimegalencephaly and intractable seizures.

The chain joins TRBV19 to TRBJ2-1, with 10 bases lining up with TRBD2. V was clipped by 4 bases and J by 3 bases; unmatched bases: 6. Germline V CDR1 and CDR2: LNHDA, SQIVND (reference sequence). The CDR3 sequence is 16 residues long. The CDR3 nucleotides read TGTGCCAGTAGTAGAGAAGGGACTAGCGTCTACAATGAGCAGTTCTTC. Its translation: CASSREGTSVYNEQFF.

The chain carries TRBV4-1 and TRBJ2-7, with 12 nucleotides matching TRBD2. The CDR3 is 15 residues long. Germline CDR1 is MGHRA and CDR2 is YSYEKL. Unmatched junction bases numbered 4, after V lost 4 bases and J lost 3 bases. CDR3 in amino acids: CASSRGLAGVYEQYF. DNA for the CDR3: TGCGCCAGCAGCCGGGGACTAGCGGGTGTCTACGAGCAGTACTTC.

The rearrangement uses TRBV11-2 and TRBJ2-5; D is uncertain. Trimming cost V 6 bases and J 4 bases, with 12 bases left between them. This CDR3 is 13 amino acids long. Germline V gene lookup returns CDR1 SGHAT and CDR2 FQNNGV. The CDR3 DNA reads as TGTGCCAGCAGTCGGACGGCACTAGAGACCCAGTACTTC. As protein: CASSRTALETQYF.

The rearrangement links TRBV7-3 to TRBJ2-1; a possible D gene is TRBD2 (5 bases). Trimming pared 5 bases from V and 3 bases from J, leaving 17 bases between. The CDR3 covers 16 residues. Per the germline V gene, CDR1 is SGHTA and CDR2 is FQGTGA. CDR3 in DNA: TGTGCCAGCAGCCCGAACGGGGTGTCGTTCTACAATGAGCAGTTCTTC. Its translation: CASSPNGVSFYNEQFF.

V usage is TRBV27 and J usage is TRBJ2-1; 9 bases are shared with TRBD2. Germline assignment: CDR1 MNHEY and CDR2 SMNVEV (reference sequence). V shed 2 bases, J shed 4 bases, and the junction held 12 bases outside the gene matches. The CDR3 contains 18 residues. In nucleotides, the CDR3 is TGTGCCAGCAGTTTACGTATCCCTAGCGGGGCCAATTACAATGAGCAGTTCTTC. Protein: CASSLRIPSGANYNEQFF.